This T cell receptor (beta chain) was recovered during a study of shared clonotypes between healthy human individuals. Across the whole study: Donor composition was a couple of women and three men, aged 18 to 49. Each donor had three CD4 naive, three CD4 memory, two CD8 naive and one CD8 memory plate. Study-wide points: Of the naive CD4 clonotypes, roughly 5.2% were shared across a handful of donors.

The study ran the assay at deep level. Data came from immunoSEQ multiplex PCR; TCRdb stores just in-frame clones and leaves some out. Of roughly 2.6 million clones listed, around nine tenths are singletons. The CDR3 has 15 residues. Germline values: CDR1 MNHEY, CDR2 SMNVEV (reference sequence). V lost 5 bases and J 2 bases, leaving 16 bases between the germline ends. Remarks on this clone: Its antigen remains unknown.

The rearrangement joins TRBV27 to TRBJ2-7, with TRBD1 as a possible D gene (6 bases). The source is a man between 18 and 29 years old in good health. Sequenced: naive CD4+ T cells sorted from blood. As to subset: CD45RA+ positively selected. The CDR3 sequence is CASSPGTGSPYEQYF. The CDR3 DNA sequence: TGTGCCAGCAGTCCTGGAACAGGGTCCCCCTACGAGCAGTACTTC.